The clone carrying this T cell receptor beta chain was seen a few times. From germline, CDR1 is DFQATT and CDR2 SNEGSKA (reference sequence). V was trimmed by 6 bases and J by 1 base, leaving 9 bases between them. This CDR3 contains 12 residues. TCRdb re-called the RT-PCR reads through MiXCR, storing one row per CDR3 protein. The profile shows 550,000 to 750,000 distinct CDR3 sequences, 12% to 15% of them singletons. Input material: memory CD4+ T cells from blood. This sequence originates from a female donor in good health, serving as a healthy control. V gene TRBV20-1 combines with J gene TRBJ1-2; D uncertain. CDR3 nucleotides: TGCAGTGCAACTCAAAATAACTATGGCTACACCTTC. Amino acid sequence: CSATQNNYGYTF.